This TCR beta chain was recorded in a study of blood T cell repertoires in COVID-19. Overall study context: Sites across the United States, Italy and Spain contributed samples from acute and convalescent COVID-19. PBMCs, B-cell-depleted T cells, or T cells were the source of the cDNA or gDNA that made up the material.

CDR3 length: 13 amino acids. The germline CDR1 and CDR2 sequences are GTSNPN and SVGIG (reference sequence). Trimming cost V 0 bases and J 4 bases; bases outside gene matches: 2. In the authors' methods: Reference gene primers were amplified, and this amplification served to estimate nucleated cell counts. The assay was immunoSEQ multiplex PCR, and TCRdb's table has in-frame clones only and misses some. That table is the source of V, J and clone size, and D and trimming were worked out from the DNA. The table shows about 130,000 clones, with about 89% occurring only once. The clonotype was recovered from a man aged 50-60 years with active COVID-19. The chain uses TRBV30 and TRBJ1-1; 7 bases map to TRBD1. The sequenced sample consisted of peripheral blood. DNA of the CDR3: TGTGCCTGGAGTGTAAAGGGGGCCACTGAAGCTTTCTTT. Encoded protein: CAWSVKGATEAFF.